The clone carrying this TCR beta chain was counted between two and nine times. Unique molecular identifiers were built into the TCRbeta library. One entry per CDR3 protein, called by TCRdb with MiXCR from the PCR reads. The sample consists of hundreds of thousands of distinct CDR3 sequences, about 15% of them appearing once. Germline V gene sequence: CDR1 SGHRS, CDR2 YFSETQ. The trim removed 0 bases at V and 3 bases at J, leaving 7 bases unmatched. CDR3 length: 16 amino acids. The entry originates in a study of T-cell reconstitution after alpha-beta-depleted transplantation in children. Sequenced material: PBMCs, mostly from graft donor cells, taken 360 days after TCRalphabeta/CD19-depleted stem cell transplant. This clonotype originated in a male patient younger than 18 who had a stem cell transplant for acute lymphoblastic leukemia, so the T cells may come from the graft donor. The gene calls are TRBV5-1 and TRBJ2-7, with 9 bases identical to TRBD2. Here the CDR3 DNA reads TGCGCCAGCAGCTTGGCTCGCGGGAGGGCTTTCTACGAGCAGTACTTC. It specifies CASSLARGRAFYEQYF.